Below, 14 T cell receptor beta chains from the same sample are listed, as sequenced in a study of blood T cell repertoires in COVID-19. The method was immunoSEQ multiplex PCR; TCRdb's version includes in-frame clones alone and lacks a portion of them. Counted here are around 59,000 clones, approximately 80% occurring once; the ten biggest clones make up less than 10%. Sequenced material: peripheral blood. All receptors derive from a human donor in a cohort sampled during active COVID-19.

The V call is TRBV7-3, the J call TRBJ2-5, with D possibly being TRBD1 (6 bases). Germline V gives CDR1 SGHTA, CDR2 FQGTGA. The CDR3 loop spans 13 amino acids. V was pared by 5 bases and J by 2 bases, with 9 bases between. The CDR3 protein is CASSAGQQETQYF. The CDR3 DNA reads TGTGCCAGCAGCGCTGGACAGCAAGAGACCCAGTACTTC.

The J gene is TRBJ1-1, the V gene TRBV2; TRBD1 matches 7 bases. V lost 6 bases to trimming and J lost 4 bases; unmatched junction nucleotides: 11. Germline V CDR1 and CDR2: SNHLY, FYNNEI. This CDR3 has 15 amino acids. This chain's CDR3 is CASSALIQGGTEAFF. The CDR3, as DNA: TGTGCCAGCAGCGCGCTGATCCAGGGGGGCACTGAAGCTTTCTTT. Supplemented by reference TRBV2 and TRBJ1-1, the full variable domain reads EPEVTQTPSHQVTQMGQEVILRCVPISNHLYFYWYRQILGQKVEFLVSFYNNEISEKSEIFDDQFSVERPDGSNFTLKIRSTKLEDSAMYFCASSALIQGGTEAFFGQGTRLTVV.

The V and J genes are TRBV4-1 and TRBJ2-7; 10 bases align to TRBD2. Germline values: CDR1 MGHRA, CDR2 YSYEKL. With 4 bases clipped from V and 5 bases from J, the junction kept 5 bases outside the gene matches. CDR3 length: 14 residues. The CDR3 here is CASSLGLAVDEQYF. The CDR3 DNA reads TGCGCCAGCAGCCTTGGACTAGCGGTGGACGAGCAGTACTTC.

CDR3 DNA sequence: TGTGCCAGCAGCGTTCTAGTTACCCCCAATGAGCAGTTCTTC. Its protein is CASSVLVTPNEQFF. The V call is TRBV9, the J call TRBJ2-1; D is uncertain. Germline CDR1 and CDR2: SGDLS and YYNGEE. CDR3 size: 14 residues. V was trimmed by 2 bases and J by 6 bases, leaving 12 bases between them.

CDR3 in amino acids: CASSPIQQGNTEAFF. The CDR3 bases are TGCGCCAGCTCCCCAATCCAACAGGGGAACACTGAAGCTTTCTTT. This sequence joins TRBV5-1 and TRBJ1-1; D might be TRBD1 (6 bases). V was trimmed by 7 bases and J by 1 base, leaving 17 bases between them. This CDR3 contains 15 residues. The germline gives CDR1 SGHRS, CDR2 YFSETQ.

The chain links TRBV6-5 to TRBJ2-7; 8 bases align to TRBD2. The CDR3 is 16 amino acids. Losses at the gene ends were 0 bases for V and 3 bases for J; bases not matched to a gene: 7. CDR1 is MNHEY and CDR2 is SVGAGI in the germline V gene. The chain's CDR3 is CASSYSVTSVHYEQYF. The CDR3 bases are TGTGCCAGCAGTTACTCAGTGACTAGCGTACACTACGAGCAGTACTTC.

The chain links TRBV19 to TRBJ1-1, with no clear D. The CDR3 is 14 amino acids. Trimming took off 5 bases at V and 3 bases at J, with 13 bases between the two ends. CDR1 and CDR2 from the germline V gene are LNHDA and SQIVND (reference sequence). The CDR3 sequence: CASSWSREDTEAFF. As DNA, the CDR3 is TGTGCCAGTAGTTGGTCCCGGGAGGACACTGAAGCTTTCTTT.

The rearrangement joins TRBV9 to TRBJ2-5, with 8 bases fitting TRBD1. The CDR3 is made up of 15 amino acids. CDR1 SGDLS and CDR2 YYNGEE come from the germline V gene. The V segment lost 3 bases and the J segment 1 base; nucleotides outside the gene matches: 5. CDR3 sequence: CASSARTGRQETQYF. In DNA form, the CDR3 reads TGTGCCAGCAGCGCCCGGACAGGGCGCCAAGAGACCCAGTACTTC.

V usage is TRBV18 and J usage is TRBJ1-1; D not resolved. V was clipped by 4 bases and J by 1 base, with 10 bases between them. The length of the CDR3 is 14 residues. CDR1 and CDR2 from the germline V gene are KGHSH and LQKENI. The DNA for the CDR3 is TGTGCCAGCTCACGCGAGAAGAAGAACACTGAAGCTTTCTTT. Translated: CASSREKKNTEAFF.

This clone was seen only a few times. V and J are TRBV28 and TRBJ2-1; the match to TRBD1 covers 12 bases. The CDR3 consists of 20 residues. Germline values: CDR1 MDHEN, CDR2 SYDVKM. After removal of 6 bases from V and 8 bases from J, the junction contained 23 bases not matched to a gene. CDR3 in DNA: TGTGCCAGCAGACCGGGACAGGGGGCGTTTCCGGGCCTTCGCAGGGATGAGCAGTTCTTC. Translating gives CASRPGQGAFPGLRRDEQFF. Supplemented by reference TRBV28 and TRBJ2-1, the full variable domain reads DVKVTQSSRYLVKRTGEKVFLECVQDMDHENMFWYRQDPGLGLRLIYFSYDVKMKEKGDIPEGYSVSREKKERFSLILESASTNQTSMYLCASRPGQGAFPGLRRDEQFFGPGTRLTVL.

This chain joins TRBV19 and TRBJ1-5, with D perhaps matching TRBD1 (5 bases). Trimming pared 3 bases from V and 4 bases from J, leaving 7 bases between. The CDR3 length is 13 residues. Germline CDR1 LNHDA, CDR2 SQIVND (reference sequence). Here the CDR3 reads CASSIGQNQPQHF. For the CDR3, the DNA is TGTGCCAGTAGTATTGGACAAAATCAGCCCCAGCATTTT.

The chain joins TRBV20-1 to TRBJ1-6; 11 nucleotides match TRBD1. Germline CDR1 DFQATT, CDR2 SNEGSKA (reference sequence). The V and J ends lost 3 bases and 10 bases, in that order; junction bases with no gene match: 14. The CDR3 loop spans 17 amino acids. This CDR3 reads CSASAAAIGDRGSPLHF. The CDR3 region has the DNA TGCAGTGCTAGTGCGGCTGCGATAGGGGACAGGGGGTCACCCCTCCACTTT.

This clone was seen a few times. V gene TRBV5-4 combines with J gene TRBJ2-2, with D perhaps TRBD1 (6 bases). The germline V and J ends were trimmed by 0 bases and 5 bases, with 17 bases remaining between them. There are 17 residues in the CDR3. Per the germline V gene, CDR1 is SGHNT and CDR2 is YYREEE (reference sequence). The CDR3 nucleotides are TGTGCCAGCAGCTTGGCTCGAGGGGGTCTGAAGACCGGGGAGCTGTTTTTT. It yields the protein CASSLARGGLKTGELFF.

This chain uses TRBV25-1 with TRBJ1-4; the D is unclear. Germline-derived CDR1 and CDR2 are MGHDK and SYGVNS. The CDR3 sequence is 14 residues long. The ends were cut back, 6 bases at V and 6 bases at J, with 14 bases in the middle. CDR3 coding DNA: TGTGCCAGCAGAAGAATCGGAGCGGATGAAAAACTGTTTTTT. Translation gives CASRRIGADEKLFF.